These T cell receptor beta chains were read from a single sample in a study of Ad26.COV2.S vaccination and SARS-CoV-2 variants. TCRdb keeps only in-frame clones here, not all; method: immunoSEQ multiplex PCR. The profile shows 400,000 or so clones, around 85% of them singletons. The sequences come from peripheral blood, collected in a trial of Ad26.COV2.S vaccine versus placebo. These receptor sequences come from a person aged 18-60 years who received the Ad26.COV2.S COVID-19 vaccine or a placebo. The CDR3 runs from the conserved cysteine through the conserved F or W. D genes are given only for firm matches. Size is omitted from some rows. Given values are once, few, many or a class for expanded clones.

CDR3 length	V gene	J gene	clone size	D gene	CDR3 DNA	CDR3 protein
12	TRBV12-3/TRBV12-4	TRBJ2-3	.	TRBD2	TGTGCCAGCAGAACGACTAGCGGCCCGCAGTATTTT	CASRTTSGPQYF
14	TRBV2	TRBJ1-2	.	.	TGTGCCAGCAGTTTTACAAACTCTAACTATGGCTACACCTTC	CASSFTNSNYGYTF
14	TRBV29-1	TRBJ2-2	.	TRBD1	TGCAGCGTTGAACGGACAGGGAACACCGGGGAGCTGTTTTTT	CSVERTGNTGELFF
14	TRBV11-2	TRBJ2-1	.	.	TGTGCCAGCAGCTTAGCCCGGTCACCTCATGAGCAGTTCTTC	CASSLARSPHEQFF
13	TRBV11-3	TRBJ1-1	many	.	TGTGCCAGCAGCTCCTCCTTCGGGACTGAAGCTTTCTTT	CASSSSFGTEAFF
12	TRBV7-9	TRBJ1-2	many	.	TGTGCCAGCAGCCTGGGACGTTGGGGCTACACCTTC	CASSLGRWGYTF
14	TRBV3-1/TRBV3-2	TRBJ1-5	once	.	TGTGCCAGCAGCCAAAGGGGTACTGGGCAGCCCCAGCATTTT	CASSQRGTGQPQHF
17	TRBV2	TRBJ2-6	.	.	TGTGCCACCCAGCTCGATGGCAGGGGATCTGGGGCCAACGTCCTGACTTTC	CATQLDGRGSGANVLTF
15	TRBV11-3	TRBJ1-2	.	TRBD1	TGTGCCAGCAGCTTGACAGGGGGCCTTTCCTATGGCTACACCTTC	CASSLTGGLSYGYTF
16	TRBV2	TRBJ1-3	.	.	TGTGCCAGCAGTGCCACAGGGTTAGAAGTCGGAAACACCATATATTTT	CASSATGLEVGNTIYF
15	TRBV6-5	TRBJ2-7	.	.	TGTGCCAGCAGACTAGACAGCTCGGTATCAGTCGAGCAGTACTTC	CASRLDSSVSVEQYF
14	TRBV27	TRBJ2-5	.	.	TGTGCCAGCAACCCACAAGGGCCTCAAGAGACCCAGTACTTC	CASNPQGPQETQYF
14	TRBV6-5	TRBJ2-1	.	.	TGTGCCAGCAGTTTTGGGGGGAATGATAATGAGCAGTTCTTC	CASSFGGNDNEQFF
15	TRBV18	TRBJ1-3	.	.	TGTGCCAGCTCGTCCGGGTGGGACTCTGGAAACACCATATATTTT	CASSSGWDSGNTIYF
14	TRBV6-6	TRBJ1-1	.	.	TGTGCCAGCAGTTACTCAGGGGCCGGCACTGAAGCTTTCTTT	CASSYSGAGTEAFF
15	TRBV3-1/TRBV3-2	TRBJ1-1	.	.	TGTGCCAGCAGCCAGGCGCGAGCCGGGGGCACTGAAGCTTTCTTT	CASSQARAGGTEAFF
16	TRBV21-1	TRBJ1-1	.	.	TGTGCCAGCAGCAAAGCGCGGGACAATTGGTACACTGAAGCTTTCTTT	CASSKARDNWYTEAFF
15	TRBV6-5	TRBJ1-6	.	.	TGTGCCAGCAGTTACCAGGGAATAGATAATTCACCCCTCCACTTT	CASSYQGIDNSPLHF
17	TRBV27	TRBJ2-7	.	TRBD1	TGTGCCAGCAGTTTCGGGACAGGGGAAAGTAGGTCCTACGAGCAGTACTTC	CASSFGTGESRSYEQYF
13	TRBV6-2/TRBV6-3	TRBJ1-2	.	.	TGTGCCAGCAGTAATGACAGATTCTATGGCTACACCTTC	CASSNDRFYGYTF
15	TRBV6-6	TRBJ1-5	.	.	TGTGCCAGCAGTTACTCGACCGGGAACGGTCAGCCCCAGCATTTT	CASSYSTGNGQPQHF
16	TRBV19	TRBJ2-2	.	.	TGTGCCAGTAGTATTCGAAGCGTCGCGAACACCGGGGAGCTGTTTTTT	CASSIRSVANTGELFF
14	TRBV15	TRBJ1-5	.	.	TGTGCCACCAGCAGAGACCCCGATTTCGGGCCCCAGCATTTT	CATSRDPDFGPQHF
15	TRBV6-5	TRBJ2-7	.	.	TGTGCCACCTTATCCTTGGGGGCCAGCTCCTACGAGCAGTACTTC	CATLSLGASSYEQYF
15	TRBV7-7	TRBJ2-7	.	.	TGTGCCAGCAGTATCGCCGCTAGCCACTCCTACGAGCAGTACTTC	CASSIAASHSYEQYF
15	TRBV5-5	TRBJ1-1	.	.	TGTGCCAGCAGCTCGCACTCAGGAGTGAACACTGAAGCTTTCTTT	CASSSHSGVNTEAFF
11	TRBV11-2	TRBJ2-1	.	.	TGTGCCAGCAGTACCTCGGGTGAGCAGTTCTTC	CASSTSGEQFF
16	TRBV3-1/TRBV3-2	TRBJ2-2	.	TRBD1	TGTGCCAGCAGCCAAAGAAAGGGGGCGGGCACCGGGGAGCTGTTTTTT	CASSQRKGAGTGELFF
13	TRBV19	TRBJ1-4	.	.	TGTGCCAGTCATACAGGAGCATTCGAAAAACTGTTTTTT	CASHTGAFEKLFF
14	TRBV2	TRBJ2-4	.	.	TGTGCCAGCAGTGCTGCAGGAACCAAAAACATTCAGTACTTC	CASSAAGTKNIQYF
12	TRBV15	TRBJ1-2	.	.	TGTGCCACCAGCTCTGGGGTAGGAGGCTACACCTTC	CATSSGVGGYTF
14	TRBV5-8	TRBJ1-5	.	.	TGTGCCAGCAGCTTGGTGGCAGGGAATCAGCCCCAGCATTTT	CASSLVAGNQPQHF
15	TRBV10-1	TRBJ2-7	.	TRBD1	TGCGCCAGCAGCTCCGACCCCAGGGGGCTGAACGAGCAGTACTTC	CASSSDPRGLNEQYF
15	TRBV24-1	TRBJ2-3	.	.	TGTGCCACCAGTGATTCAGGAGTGCTAGCAGATACGCAGTATTTT	CATSDSGVLADTQYF
12	TRBV27	TRBJ2-2	.	.	TGTGCCATAATGAGGGCTGGCGGGGAGCTGTTTTTT	CAIMRAGGELFF
13	TRBV29-1	TRBJ1-4	.	.	TGCAGCGTTGAAGAGGGAGGGAATGAAAAACTGTTTTTT	CSVEEGGNEKLFF
15	TRBV5-4	TRBJ1-1	.	TRBD1	TGTGCCAGCAGCCTGGAGCCGACAGGGGGTAGGGAAGCTTTCTTT	CASSLEPTGGREAFF
16	TRBV6-6	TRBJ1-3	.	.	TGTGCCAGCTGGGGAGACATCGGATGGGCAGGAAACACCATATATTTT	CASWGDIGWAGNTIYF
15	TRBV20-1	TRBJ1-1	.	.	TGCAGTGCTAGTTCCGGTGGCAGACTTAACACTGAAGCTTTCTTT	CSASSGGRLNTEAFF
13	TRBV12-3/TRBV12-4	TRBJ1-1	.	.	TGTGCCAGCAGCTCCGTCTCGAACACTGAAGCTTTCTTT	CASSSVSNTEAFF
14	TRBV6-5	TRBJ2-1	.	.	TGTGCCAGCAGTTACTCAGCCTTCCTGAATGAGCAGTTCTTC	CASSYSAFLNEQFF
13	TRBV30	TRBJ1-2	.	TRBD1	TGTGCCTGGAGTATCACAGGGGACTATGGCTACACCTTC	CAWSITGDYGYTF